These 11 T cell receptor beta chains came from one sample sequenced in a study of blood T cell repertoires in COVID-19. Libraries were prepared by immunoSEQ multiplex PCR; TCRdb keeps only in-frame clonotypes and omits some of them. The data contain 90,000 to 150,000 clones, 75% to 85% of them seen just once; the ten biggest clones take up about 9.4%. Sequenced: peripheral blood. These receptors were taken from a human donor in a cohort sampled during active COVID-19.

The genes are TRBV5-1 and TRBJ1-6, with D perhaps TRBD1 (6 bases). This CDR3 is 16 amino acids long. Germline V CDR1 and CDR2: SGHRS, YFSETQ. Trimming took off 5 bases at V and 6 bases at J, with 18 bases between the two ends. Here the CDR3 DNA reads TGCGCCAGCAGGCAAACAGGGTGGGAGGGTAATTCACCCCTCCACTTT. Residues: CASRQTGWEGNSPLHF.

This chain uses TRBV3-1 (or the pseudogene TRBV3-2) with TRBJ2-7; D is possibly TRBD1 (7 bases). With 1 base removed from V and 2 bases from J, the gap between germline ends came to 12 bases. The CDR3 spans 15 residues. Germline assignment: CDR1 LGHDT and CDR2 YNNKEL (reference sequence). The CDR3 spells CASSQVQGGPYEQYF. The CDR3 bases are TGTGCCAGCAGCCAAGTCCAGGGGGGACCCTACGAGCAGTACTTC.

The chain has TRBV10-3 and TRBJ1-1; perhaps TRBD1 as D (6 bases). Deletions cut 5 bases from V and 0 bases from J, with 10 bases between. The CDR3 runs to 14 residues. Germline-derived CDR1 and CDR2 are ENHRY and SYGVKD. This CDR3 reads CAISSGQLNTEAFF. CDR3 bases: TGTGCCATCAGTAGCGGACAGCTGAACACTGAAGCTTTCTTT.

V is TRBV4-1 and J is TRBJ1-2, with a weak D call TRBD1 (6 bases). This CDR3 has 16 amino acids. With 1 base removed from V and 9 bases from J, the gap between germline ends came to 21 bases. CDR1 and CDR2 (germline): MGHRA, YSYEKL. CDR3 sequence: CASSQASWGPQSSYTF. The CDR3, as DNA: TGCGCCAGCAGCCAAGCCAGTTGGGGGCCGCAATCGAGCTACACCTTC.

The chain has TRBV4-2 and TRBJ2-7, with D unclear. The CDR3 loop spans 17 amino acids. The V gene lost 1 base and the J gene lost 3 bases, with 19 bases spanning the gap. CDR1 is LGHNA, CDR2 YNFKEQ, per germline. In DNA form, the CDR3 reads TGTGCCAGCAGCCAAGTTGCGTTGAGGAATTCTATCTACGAGCAGTACTTC. This translates into CASSQVALRNSIYEQYF.

CDR3 bases: TGTGCCAGCAGACCCCGGGCAGGACTCTATGGCTACACCTTC. Protein sequence: CASRPRAGLYGYTF. The chain combines TRBV28 with TRBJ1-2; D is ambiguous. Germline V gene lookup returns CDR1 MDHEN and CDR2 SYDVKM. This CDR3 is 14 amino acids long. V lost 6 bases, J lost 4 bases, and 15 bases lay in between.

This clone was seen just once. The V and J genes are TRBV19 and TRBJ2-7; D is possibly TRBD1 (6 bases). Trimming took off 8 bases at V and 3 bases at J, with 20 bases between the two ends. CDR3 length: 15 amino acids. Germline lookup yields CDR1 LNHDA and CDR2 SQIVND (reference sequence). The CDR3 loop is CASSPLRGQGYEQYF. The CDR3 DNA sequence: TGTGCCAGTTCCCCCCTCCGGGGACAAGGCTACGAGCAGTACTTC.

The chain links TRBV2 to TRBJ2-3; 7 bases match TRBD2. CDR3 size: 14 residues. With V trimmed by 2 bases and J by 10 bases, 9 bases remained unmatched. Looked up from germline, CDR1 is SNHLY and CDR2 is FYNNEI. The CDR3 protein is CASSELGTTSPQYF. CDR3 bases: TGTGCCAGCAGTGAATTAGGGACTACCTCCCCGCAGTATTTT.

This chain connects TRBV6-2 or TRBV6-3 to TRBJ2-1; a weak D match, TRBD1 (6 bases). V lost 6 bases to trimming and J lost 7 bases, with 10 bases between them. The CDR3 covers 12 residues. Germline V CDR1 and CDR2: MNHEY, SVGEGT. For the CDR3, the DNA is TGTGCCAGCAGCCCTCAGGGGAATGAGCAGTTCTTC. This translates into CASSPQGNEQFF.

The chain has TRBV6-6 and TRBJ2-7; D ambiguous. Germline V gene data show CDR1 as MNHNY and CDR2 as SVGAGI (reference sequence). The V end lost 0 bases, the J end lost 2 bases, and 8 bases lay between the germline ends. The CDR3 loop spans 14 amino acids. As DNA, the CDR3 is TGTGCCAGCAGTTACTCGTCCTATACCTACGAGCAGTACTTC. Translated, it gives CASSYSSYTYEQYF.

The J gene is TRBJ2-7, the V gene TRBV7-2; D is possibly TRBD2 (6 bases). Germline V gene data show CDR1 as SGHTA and CDR2 as FQGNSA. Trimming removed 4 bases at V and 6 bases at J, with 19 bases between. This CDR3 is 15 amino acids long. CDR3 sequence: CASSYAGDGRGEQYF. For the CDR3, the DNA is TGTGCCAGCAGCTACGCCGGGGACGGGCGGGGCGAGCAGTACTTC.